A selection of T cell receptor beta chains follows, all from one sample in a study of response to subunit inactivated influenza vaccine. TCRdb re-called the RT-PCR reads through MiXCR, storing one row per CDR3 protein. The data contain hundreds of thousands of distinct CDR3 sequences, about 7.6% of them singletons. The input for sequencing was PBMCs from blood, taken about 23 months after vaccination. These receptors were obtained from a man aged 50-75 years who received an inactivated influenza vaccine. The CDR3 runs from the conserved cysteine through the conserved F or W. Each record gives: clone size, J gene, V gene, D gene, CDR3 length, CDR3 DNA, CDR3 protein. The D gene is left open where the match is weak. Only some rows state a clone size, as once, few, many or a class for expanded clones.

many | TRBJ1-5 | TRBV4-2 | - | 14 | TGTGCCAGCAGCCCGCTTATCCAGAATCAGCCCCAGCATTTT | CASSPLIQNQPQHF
- | TRBJ2-7 | TRBV12-3/TRBV12-4 | TRBD1 | 16 | TGTGCCAGCAGTGACCACCTCCGGGACAGGGGACACGAGCAGTACTTC | CASSDHLRDRGHEQYF
few | TRBJ2-3 | TRBV6-4 | TRBD2 | 14 | TGTGCCAGCAGGGAGCGGGGAGACACAGATACGCAGTATTTT | CASRERGDTDTQYF
- | TRBJ2-5 | TRBV7-8 | - | 14 | TGTGCCAGCAGCGTAAACACCTACCAAGAGACCCAGTACTTC | CASSVNTYQETQYF
few | TRBJ2-7 | TRBV7-9 | - | 15 | TGTGCCAGCAGCTTAGCGCGCGGTTTATCGGGGGAGCAGTACTTC | CASSLARGLSGEQYF
few | TRBJ1-2 | TRBV4-2 | - | 17 | TGTGCCAGCAGCCAAGGGACCCAGGCCCGGGCAGGCTATGGCTACACCTTC | CASSQGTQARAGYGYTF
few | TRBJ2-3 | TRBV4-2 | TRBD2 | 18 | TGTGCCAGCAGCCCGCGGCGGGCCAGCGGGAGGTCCACAGATACGCAGTATTTT | CASSPRRASGRSTDTQYF
many | TRBJ2-3 | TRBV6-5 | - | 13 | TGTGCCAGCAGTTACGGCCAACTCAATACGCAGTATTTT | CASSYGQLNTQYF
few | TRBJ2-1 | TRBV19 | TRBD2 | 16 | TGTGCCAGTAGTAGGGGACTAGCGGGAGTAAACAATGAGCAGTTCTTC | CASSRGLAGVNNEQFF
few | TRBJ2-3 | TRBV20-1 | - | 12 | TGCAGTGCTATGTATGTTTTCGATACGCAGTATTTT | CSAMYVFDTQYF
many | TRBJ1-2 | TRBV2 | TRBD1 | 14 | TGTGCCAGCAGCCGGGACAGGGCTAACTATGGCTACACCTTC | CASSRDRANYGYTF
- | TRBJ1-1 | TRBV2 | - | 14 | TGTGCCAGCAGTGAAGTTAGGGGTGCTGGTGAAGCTTTCTTT | CASSEVRGAGEAFF